These T cell receptor beta chains were read from a single sample in a study of HIV-infected children after antiretroviral therapy interruption. TCRdb passed the 3' RACE reads through MiXCR, listing each CDR3 protein once. The repertoire holds 40,000 or so distinct CDR3 sequences, with more than 6.5% as singletons. Sequencing was performed on CD45RA+ CD4+ T cells from PBMCs, pooled from several time points, taken from a donor given antiretroviral therapy, either interrupted or continuous. These receptors came from a pool of human donors with HIV. CDR3s include the opening cysteine and the closing phenylalanine or tryptophan. A D gene is named only where the DNA matches it firmly. Expanded clones are given a class, and other clones once, few, many or no size at all.

J gene: TRBJ2-3; clone size: many; V gene: TRBV3-1; D gene: TRBD1; CDR3 protein: CASNRRGGTGVDTQYF; CDR3 DNA: TGTGCCAGCAACCGGAGAGGGGGCACGGGCGTAGATACGCAGTATTTT
J gene: TRBJ2-3; clone size: many; V gene: TRBV20-1; D gene: TRBD2; CDR3 protein: CSAYPGLAEITDTQYF; CDR3 DNA: TGCAGTGCATACCCGGGACTAGCGGAAATCACAGATACGCAGTATTTT
J gene: TRBJ2-1; clone size: many; V gene: TRBV19; D gene: NA; CDR3 protein: CASSMTGGNYAEQFF; CDR3 DNA: TGTGCCAGCAGTATGACTGGGGGTAACTATGCTGAGCAGTTCTTC
J gene: TRBJ2-7; clone size: many; V gene: TRBV29-1; D gene: TRBD1; CDR3 protein: CSVGTASSYEQYF; CDR3 DNA: TGCAGCGTGGGGACAGCCAGCTCCTACGAGCAGTACTTC
J gene: TRBJ2-7; clone size: many; V gene: TRBV20-1; D gene: NA; CDR3 protein: CSARDSFYEQYF; CDR3 DNA: TGCAGTGCTAGGGACAGCTTCTACGAGCAGTACTTC
J gene: TRBJ1-1; clone size: NA; V gene: TRBV28; D gene: TRBD1; CDR3 protein: CASSPGGTGVSEAFF; CDR3 DNA: TGTGCCAGCAGTCCGGGGGGGACAGGGGTCTCTGAAGCTTTCTTT
J gene: TRBJ2-7; clone size: few; V gene: TRBV20-1; D gene: NA; CDR3 protein: CSASIAGSGSQYF; CDR3 DNA: TGCAGTGCTAGTATCGCAGGGAGCGGTTCGCAGTACTTC
J gene: TRBJ2-2; clone size: many; V gene: TRBV30; D gene: TRBD2; CDR3 protein: CAWRIAGANTGELFF; CDR3 DNA: TGTGCCTGGAGGATAGCGGGGGCCAACACCGGGGAGCTGTTTTTT
J gene: TRBJ1-5; clone size: many; V gene: TRBV20-1; D gene: TRBD1; CDR3 protein: CSAREEDRGSQPQHF; CDR3 DNA: TGCAGTGCTAGAGAGGAAGACAGGGGGAGTCAGCCCCAGCATTTT
J gene: TRBJ1-2; clone size: NA; V gene: TRBV5-1; D gene: NA; CDR3 protein: CASSPWTDSFYGYTF; CDR3 DNA: TGCGCCAGCAGCCCCTGGACAGACTCTTTCTATGGCTACACCTTC
J gene: TRBJ1-2; clone size: many; V gene: TRBV12-3/TRBV12-4; D gene: TRBD1; CDR3 protein: CASSVVSGTGGNGYTF; CDR3 DNA: TGTGCCAGCAGTGTAGTCTCCGGGACAGGGGGCAATGGCTACACCTTC
J gene: TRBJ2-3; clone size: many; V gene: TRBV20-1; D gene: NA; CDR3 protein: CSARDWAESTDTQYF; CDR3 DNA: TGCAGTGCTAGAGATTGGGCAGAAAGCACAGATACGCAGTATTTT
J gene: TRBJ2-1; clone size: many; V gene: TRBV7-2; D gene: NA; CDR3 protein: CASSLGQGLHNEQFF; CDR3 DNA: TGTGCCAGCAGCTTAGGGCAGGGGTTGCACAATGAGCAGTTCTTC
J gene: TRBJ2-7; clone size: NA; V gene: TRBV6-6; D gene: NA; CDR3 protein: CASGEGDWGYEQYF; CDR3 DNA: TGTGCCAGCGGTGAAGGGGACTGGGGGTATGAACAGTACTTC
J gene: TRBJ1-6; clone size: many; V gene: TRBV7-8; D gene: TRBD1; CDR3 protein: CASSPGRGESPLHF; CDR3 DNA: TGTGCCAGCAGCCCCGGCAGGGGGGAGTCACCCCTCCACTTT
J gene: TRBJ2-7; clone size: many; V gene: TRBV20-1; D gene: NA; CDR3 protein: CSARDSGGEQYF; CDR3 DNA: TGCAGTGCTAGAGACTCCGGCGGGGAGCAGTACTTC
J gene: TRBJ2-7; clone size: medium-sized; V gene: TRBV30; D gene: TRBD2; CDR3 protein: CAWSRGGLSYEQYF; CDR3 DNA: TGTGCCTGGAGTCGGGGGGGGCTCTCCTATGAACAGTACTTC
J gene: TRBJ2-3; clone size: NA; V gene: TRBV7-3; D gene: NA; CDR3 protein: CASSTAPTDTQYF; CDR3 DNA: TGTGCCAGCAGCACCGCGCCGACAGATACGCAGTATTTT
J gene: TRBJ2-5; clone size: NA; V gene: TRBV29-1; D gene: NA; CDR3 protein: CSVTDGGGRETQYF; CDR3 DNA: TGCAGCGTCACCGACGGGGGCGGCCGGGAGACCCAGTACTTC
J gene: TRBJ2-7; clone size: NA; V gene: TRBV7-2; D gene: NA; CDR3 protein: CASSTASGLPVGQYF; CDR3 DNA: TGTGCCAGCAGCACCGCCAGCGGGTTACCCGTGGGGCAGTACTTC
J gene: TRBJ1-3; clone size: NA; V gene: TRBV28; D gene: NA; CDR3 protein: CASSFGGARGNTIYF; CDR3 DNA: TGTGCCAGCAGTTTCGGGGGCGCAAGGGGAAACACCATATATTTT
J gene: TRBJ1-1; clone size: many; V gene: TRBV6-1; D gene: TRBD1; CDR3 protein: CASRAGTGTATEAFF; CDR3 DNA: TGTGCCAGCAGAGCCGGCACCGGGACAGCCACTGAAGCTTTCTTT
J gene: TRBJ2-1; clone size: few; V gene: TRBV18; D gene: TRBD1; CDR3 protein: CASSPLGQFYNEQFF; CDR3 DNA: TGTGCCAGCTCACCCCTGGGACAGTTCTACAATGAGCAGTTCTTC
J gene: TRBJ2-3; clone size: many; V gene: TRBV7-3; D gene: NA; CDR3 protein: CASSFRDWGGGAETLYF; CDR3 DNA: NA
J gene: TRBJ1-5; clone size: many; V gene: TRBV3-1; D gene: TRBD1; CDR3 protein: CASSQQGASNQPQHF; CDR3 DNA: TGTGCCAGCAGCCAACAGGGGGCCAGCAATCAGCCCCAGCATTTT
J gene: TRBJ2-2; clone size: many; V gene: TRBV27; D gene: NA; CDR3 protein: CASSFLVTAVDTGELFF; CDR3 DNA: TGTGCCAGCAGTTTCCTCGTAACAGCGGTTGACACCGGGGAGCTGTTTTTT
J gene: TRBJ1-2; clone size: many; V gene: TRBV5-1; D gene: NA; CDR3 protein: CASSSLGDNYGYTF; CDR3 DNA: TGCGCCAGCAGCTCTTTGGGGGATAACTATGGCTACACCTTC
J gene: TRBJ1-5; clone size: few; V gene: TRBV6-6; D gene: NA; CDR3 protein: CASSLEGVGQPQHF; CDR3 DNA: TGTGCCAGCAGTTTGGAGGGGGTCGGACAGCCCCAGCATTTT
J gene: TRBJ2-5; clone size: many; V gene: TRBV10-3; D gene: NA; CDR3 protein: CAISESGGEETQYF; CDR3 DNA: TGTGCCATCAGTGAGTCTGGTGGGGAAGAGACCCAGTACTTC
J gene: TRBJ1-4; clone size: NA; V gene: TRBV28; D gene: TRBD1; CDR3 protein: CASSLRTGRGQELFF; CDR3 DNA: TGTGCCAGCAGTTTACGGACAGGACGGGGGCAGGAACTGTTTTTT
J gene: TRBJ2-7; clone size: NA; V gene: TRBV5-1; D gene: NA; CDR3 protein: CASSPPSSYEQYF; CDR3 DNA: TGCGCCAGCAGCCCTCCGAGCTCCTACGAGCAGTACTTC
J gene: TRBJ2-7; clone size: many; V gene: TRBV20-1; D gene: TRBD1; CDR3 protein: CSALSRGTGGYEQYF; CDR3 DNA: TGCAGTGCTCTCAGCCGGGGGACAGGAGGTTACGAGCAGTACTTC
J gene: TRBJ1-1; clone size: many; V gene: TRBV10-1; D gene: NA; CDR3 protein: CASSAGENTEAFF; CDR3 DNA: TGCGCCAGCAGTGCCGGGGAGAACACTGAAGCTTTCTTT
J gene: TRBJ2-7; clone size: many; V gene: TRBV20-1; D gene: NA; CDR3 protein: CSARFFDYEQYF; CDR3 DNA: TGCAGTGCCAGGTTTTTCGATTACGAGCAGTACTTC
J gene: TRBJ2-1; clone size: many; V gene: TRBV19; D gene: NA; CDR3 protein: CASSSPGLGIVHEQFF; CDR3 DNA: TGTGCCAGTAGTAGCCCCGGGCTAGGGATAGTGCATGAGCAGTTCTTC
J gene: TRBJ2-5; clone size: few; V gene: TRBV18; D gene: NA; CDR3 protein: CASSPPSEETQYF; CDR3 DNA: TGTGCCAGCTCACCACCGTCCGAAGAGACCCAGTACTTC
J gene: TRBJ2-5; clone size: many; V gene: TRBV20-1; D gene: NA; CDR3 protein: CSARIGGSGETQYF; CDR3 DNA: TGCAGTGCTAGAATCGGTGGGTCGGGGGAGACCCAGTACTTC
J gene: TRBJ1-2; clone size: few; V gene: TRBV9; D gene: NA; CDR3 protein: CASSVRVGYGYTF; CDR3 DNA: TGTGCCAGCAGCGTCAGGGTTGGTTATGGCTACACCTTC
J gene: TRBJ2-5; clone size: many; V gene: TRBV7-9; D gene: NA; CDR3 protein: CASRDAGTQETQYF; CDR3 DNA: TGTGCCAGCAGGGATGCTGGGACACAGGAGACCCAGTACTTC